This T cell receptor beta chain was recorded in a study of cytomegalovirus exposure and HLA in healthy donors. PCR employed 60 Vbeta and 13 Jbeta primers. The data were produced by immunoSEQ multiplex PCR, yet TCRdb's version contains in-frame clones alone and is incomplete. The sample consists of approximately 110,000 clones, roughly 69% of them appearing once. The germline V gene has CDR1 KGHSH and CDR2 LQKENI. V was cut by 3 bases and J by 4 bases, with 18 bases left in between. The CDR3 contains 17 residues. At sampling all donors were nominally healthy, likely with unrecorded immune exposures. Sequenced sample: PBMCs. The rearrangement joins TRBV18 to TRBJ1-4; no clear D. The source of this sequence is a man younger than 45 in good health and CMV-seropositive. The CDR3 DNA is TGTGCCAGCTCACCGTCCGTGGCGGAGGCGGATAATGAAAAACTGTTTTTT. It encodes CASSPSVAEADNEKLFF.